The 6 T cell receptor beta chains given below trace back to one sample, sequenced in a study of control samples from healthy donors and cancer patients. Sequencing used immunoSEQ multiplex PCR; TCRdb keeps in-frame clones, though not all of them. The table lists some 150,000 clones, 93% of them singletons. Specimen: blood. These receptors all stem from a man between 50 and 59 years old in good health.

The genes are TRBV5-6 and TRBJ1-4; D is uncertain. Between the trimmed V and J ends, which lost 1 base and 6 bases, there was a span of 10 bases. The CDR3 is 14 residues long. Germline CDR1 and CDR2: SGHDT and YYEEEE. CDR3 coding DNA: TGTGCCAGCAGCTTGATAGCATTGGATGAAAAACTGTTTTTT. This gives the protein CASSLIALDEKLFF.

This sequence joins TRBV28 and TRBJ1-5; D not resolved. Germline V lookup: CDR1 MDHEN, CDR2 SYDVKM. V was trimmed by 8 bases and J by 5 bases, leaving 10 bases between them. CDR3 size: 12 residues. The CDR3 DNA follows: TGTGCCAGCGGGTTGGGATATCAGCCCCAGCATTTT. This translates into CASGLGYQPQHF.

The chain employs TRBV28 and TRBJ1-5, with unresolved D. Between the trimmed V and J ends, which lost 3 bases and 1 base, there was a span of 10 bases. CDR1 is MDHEN, CDR2 SYDVKM, per germline. This CDR3 is built from 15 residues. CDR3 amino acids: CASSFGSASNQPQHF. The CDR3 DNA is TGTGCCAGCAGTTTCGGCAGCGCAAGCAATCAGCCCCAGCATTTT. The complete variable domain, with remaining parts taken from reference TRBV28 and TRBJ1-5, reads DVKVTQSSRYLVKRTGEKVFLECVQDMDHENMFWYRQDPGLGLRLIYFSYDVKMKEKGDIPEGYSVSREKKERFSLILESASTNQTSMYLCASSFGSASNQPQHFGDGTRLSIL.

The chain recombines TRBV9 with TRBJ1-1; possibly TRBD1 for D (5 bases). This CDR3 has 13 residues. The germline V gene encodes CDR1 SGDLS and CDR2 YYNGEE. The ends were cut back, 3 bases at V and 8 bases at J, with 14 bases in the middle. As DNA, the CDR3 is TGTGCCAGCAGCGCCCAGCGCGGGGGGGAAGCTTTCTTT. Translation gives CASSAQRGGEAFF.

The chain is built from TRBV5-5 and TRBJ1-2; the match to TRBD1 covers 7 bases. This CDR3 has 16 amino acids. The trim removed 4 bases at V and 4 bases at J, leaving 13 bases unmatched. Germline CDR1 SGHKS, CDR2 YYEKEE (reference sequence). The chain's CDR3 is CASSATGDPPPYGYTF. The CDR3 nucleotides are TGTGCCAGCAGCGCTACAGGGGATCCCCCTCCCTATGGCTACACCTTC.

This clone has only one observation. This sequence joins TRBV9 and TRBJ2-2, with 8 bases lining up with TRBD1. CDR1 and CDR2 from the germline V gene are SGDLS and YYNGEE. The CDR3 contains 15 residues. V dropped 4 bases and J dropped 3; count of bases not matched to a gene: 5. DNA of the CDR3: TGTGCCAGCAGCATAGGACAGGGCTACACCGGGGAGCTGTTTTTT. Encoded protein: CASSIGQGYTGELFF.